This T cell receptor beta chain is from a study of breast tumors, draining lymph nodes, adjacent tissues. Study-level findings and limits: Tumor repertoires ranked between lymph nodes and nontumor tissue in diversity, with V and J gene preferences. Luminal-like breast cancer showed significantly greater tumor-nontumor repertoire similarity than basal-like breast cancer did.

On this clonotype itself: No antigen is known for it.

The lymph nodes were axillary draining lymph nodes from breast cancer patients. Via MiXCR, TCRdb re-called the multiplex PCR reads, giving one row per CDR3 protein. The data show approximately 210,000 distinct CDR3 sequences, nearly 35% seen once. This receptor was obtained from a female donor with breast cancer. Some clones in this sample may be carry-over from other donors' samples. The sequenced material came from axillary lymph node tissue.

CDR3 in amino acids: CASSVASGGAGYNEQFF. DNA for the CDR3: TGTGCCAGCAGCGTTGCTAGCGGGGGGGCCGGTTACAATGAGCAGTTCTTC. The genes are TRBV7-9 and TRBJ2-1; 12 nucleotides align to TRBD2. Germline CDR1 and CDR2: SEHNR and FQNEAQ (reference sequence). V lost 5 bases to trimming and J lost 4 bases; unmatched junction nucleotides: 9. The CDR3 runs 17 residues.